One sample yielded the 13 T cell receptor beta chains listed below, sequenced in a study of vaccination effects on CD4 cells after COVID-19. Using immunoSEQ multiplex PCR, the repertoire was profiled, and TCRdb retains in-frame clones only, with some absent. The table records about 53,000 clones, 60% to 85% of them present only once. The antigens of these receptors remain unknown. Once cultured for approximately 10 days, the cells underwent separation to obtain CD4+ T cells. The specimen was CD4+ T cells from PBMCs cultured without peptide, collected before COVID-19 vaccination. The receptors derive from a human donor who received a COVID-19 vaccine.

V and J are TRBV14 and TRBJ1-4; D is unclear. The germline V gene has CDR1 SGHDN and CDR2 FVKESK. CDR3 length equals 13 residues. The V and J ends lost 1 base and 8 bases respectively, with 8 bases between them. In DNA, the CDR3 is TGTGCCAGCAGCCAAGTGGGAACCGAAAAACTGTTTTTT. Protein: CASSQVGTEKLFF.

The CDR3 coding sequence is TGCGCCAGCAGTTGGGACAGCTTGAACACTGAAGCTTTCTTT. As protein: CASSWDSLNTEAFF. The V call is TRBV5-1, the J call TRBJ1-1; TRBD1 matches 7 bases. After removal of 5 bases from V and 0 bases from J, the junction contained 4 bases not matched to a gene. Germline values: CDR1 SGHRS, CDR2 YFSETQ. The CDR3 totals 14 residues.

In DNA, the CDR3 is TGTGCCAGCAGCGAGAGGTCCGGGGGAGGAAGCGCAGATACGCAGTATTTT. It specifies CASSERSGGGSADTQYF. The chain uses TRBV7-2 and TRBJ2-3, with D maybe TRBD2 (6 bases). Per the germline V gene, CDR1 is SGHTA and CDR2 is FQGNSA. Trimming stripped 5 bases from V and 4 bases from J, with 22 bases between. The length of the CDR3 is 17 residues. Drawing the rest from reference TRBV7-2 and TRBJ2-3, the complete variable domain is GAGVSQSPSNKVTEKGKDVELRCDPISGHTALYWYRQSLGQGLEFLIYFQGNSAPDKSGLPSDRFSAERTGGSVSTLTIQRTQQEDSAVYLCASSERSGGGSADTQYFGPGTRLTVL.

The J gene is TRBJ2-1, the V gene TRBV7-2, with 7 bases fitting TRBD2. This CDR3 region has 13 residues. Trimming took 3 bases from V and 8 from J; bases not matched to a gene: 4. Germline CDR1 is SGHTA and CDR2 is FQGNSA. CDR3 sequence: CASSFAGVDEQFF. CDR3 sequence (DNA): TGTGCCAGCAGCTTCGCGGGGGTGGATGAGCAGTTCTTC.

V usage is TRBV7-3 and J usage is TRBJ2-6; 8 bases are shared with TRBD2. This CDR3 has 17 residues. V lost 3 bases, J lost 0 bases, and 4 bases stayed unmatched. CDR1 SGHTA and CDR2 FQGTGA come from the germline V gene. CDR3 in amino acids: CASSLSGGSSGANVLTF. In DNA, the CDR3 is TGTGCCAGCAGCTTGAGCGGGGGAAGCTCTGGGGCCAACGTCCTGACTTTC.

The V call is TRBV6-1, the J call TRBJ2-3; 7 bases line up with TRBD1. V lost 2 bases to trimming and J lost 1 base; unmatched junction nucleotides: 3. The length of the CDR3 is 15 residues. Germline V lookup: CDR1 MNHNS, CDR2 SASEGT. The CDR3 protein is CASSEQGGGTDTQYF. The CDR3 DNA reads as TGTGCCAGCAGTGAACAAGGGGGCGGCACAGATACGCAGTATTTT.

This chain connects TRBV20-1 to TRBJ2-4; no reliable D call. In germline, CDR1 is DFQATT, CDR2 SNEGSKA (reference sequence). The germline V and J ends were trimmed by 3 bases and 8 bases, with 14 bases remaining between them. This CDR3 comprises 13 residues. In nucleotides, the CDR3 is TGCAGTGCTAGTGGCCAACTTGGGGACATTCAGTACTTC. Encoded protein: CSASGQLGDIQYF.

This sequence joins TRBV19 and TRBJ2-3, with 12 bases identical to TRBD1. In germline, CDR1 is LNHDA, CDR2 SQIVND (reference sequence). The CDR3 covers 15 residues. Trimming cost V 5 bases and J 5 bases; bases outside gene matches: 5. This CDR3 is CASSAGQGAGDTQYF. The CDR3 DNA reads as TGTGCCAGTAGTGCGGGACAGGGGGCAGGAGATACGCAGTATTTT.

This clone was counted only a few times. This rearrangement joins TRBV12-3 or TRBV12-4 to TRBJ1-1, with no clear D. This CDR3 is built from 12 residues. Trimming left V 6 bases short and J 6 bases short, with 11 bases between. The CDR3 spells CASSRFGAEAFF. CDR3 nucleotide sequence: TGTGCCAGCAGCCGATTCGGGGCTGAAGCTTTCTTT.

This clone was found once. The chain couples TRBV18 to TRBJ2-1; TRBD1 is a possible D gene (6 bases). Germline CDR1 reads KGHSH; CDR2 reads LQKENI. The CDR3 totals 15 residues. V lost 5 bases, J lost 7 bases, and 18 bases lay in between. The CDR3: CASSFYWDTRNEQFF. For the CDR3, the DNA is TGTGCCAGCTCATTCTACTGGGACACAAGAAATGAGCAGTTCTTC. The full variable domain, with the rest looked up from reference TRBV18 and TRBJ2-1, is NAGVMQNPRHLVRRRGQEARLRCSPMKGHSHVYWYRQLPEEGLKFMVYLQKENIIDESGMPKERFSAEFPKEGPSILRIQQVVRGDSAAYFCASSFYWDTRNEQFFGPGTRLTVL.

The CDR3 spells CASSSSGGSYNEQFF. The DNA of the CDR3 is TGTGCCAGCTCATCTAGCGGGGGCTCCTACAATGAGCAGTTCTTC. V and J are TRBV18 and TRBJ2-1; 10 nucleotides match TRBD2. The CDR3 runs 15 residues. Germline V gene sequence: CDR1 KGHSH, CDR2 LQKENI. V was pared by 5 bases and J by 0 bases, with 1 base of the junction left unmatched.

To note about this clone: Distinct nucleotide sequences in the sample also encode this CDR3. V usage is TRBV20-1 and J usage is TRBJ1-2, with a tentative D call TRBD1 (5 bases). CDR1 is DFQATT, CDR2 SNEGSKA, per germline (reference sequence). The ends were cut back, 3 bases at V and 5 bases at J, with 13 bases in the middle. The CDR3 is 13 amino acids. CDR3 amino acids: CSASRQGGYGYTF. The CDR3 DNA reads TGCAGTGCTAGTCGGCAGGGTGGGTATGGCTACACCTTC.

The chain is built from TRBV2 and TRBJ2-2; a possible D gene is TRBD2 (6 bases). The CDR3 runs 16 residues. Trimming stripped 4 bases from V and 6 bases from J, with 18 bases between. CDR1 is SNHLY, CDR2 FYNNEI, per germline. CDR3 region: CASSATPGGVAGELFF. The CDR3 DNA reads TGTGCCAGCAGTGCCACCCCCGGCGGGGTTGCCGGGGAGCTGTTTTTT.